The entry below describes one T cell receptor (beta chain). TCRdb processed the 5' RACE reads anew with MiXCR; each CDR3 protein has one entry. In the table there are around 63,000 distinct CDR3 sequences, around 15% of which are singletons. The entry originates in a study of T cells of healthy individuals. CDR3 size: 16 residues. Germline trimming cut 0 bases from V and 2 bases from J; bases unmatched to any gene: 7. Looked up from germline, CDR1 is DFQATT and CDR2 is SNEGSKA (reference sequence). The receptor was isolated from a human donor in good health. The V and J genes are TRBV20-1 and TRBJ2-3; 8 nucleotides match TRBD2. The CDR3, as DNA: TGCAGTGCTAGAGATCCGGGGGGGGGCGACACAGATACGCAGTATTTT. Translation gives CSARDPGGGDTDTQYF.